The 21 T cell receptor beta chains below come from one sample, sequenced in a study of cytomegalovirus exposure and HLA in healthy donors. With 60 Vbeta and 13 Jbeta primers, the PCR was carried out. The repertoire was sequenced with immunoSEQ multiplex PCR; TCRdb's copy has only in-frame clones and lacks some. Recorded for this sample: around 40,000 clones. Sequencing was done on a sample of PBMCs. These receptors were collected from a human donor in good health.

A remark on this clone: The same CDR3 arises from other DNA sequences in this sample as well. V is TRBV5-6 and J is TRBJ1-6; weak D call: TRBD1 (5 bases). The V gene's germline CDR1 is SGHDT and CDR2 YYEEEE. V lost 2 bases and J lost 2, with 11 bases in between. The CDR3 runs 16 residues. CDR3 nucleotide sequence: TGTGCCAGCAGCTTCCCTGGGGGGGCCTATAATTCACCCCTCCACTTT. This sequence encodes CASSFPGGAYNSPLHF.

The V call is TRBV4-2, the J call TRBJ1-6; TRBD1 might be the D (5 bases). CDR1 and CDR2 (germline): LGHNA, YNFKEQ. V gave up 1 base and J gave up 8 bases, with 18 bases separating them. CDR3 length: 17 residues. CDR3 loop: CASSQVRMGLGDSPLHF. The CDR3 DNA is TGTGCCAGCAGCCAAGTTAGGATGGGGCTTGGGGATTCACCCCTCCACTTT.

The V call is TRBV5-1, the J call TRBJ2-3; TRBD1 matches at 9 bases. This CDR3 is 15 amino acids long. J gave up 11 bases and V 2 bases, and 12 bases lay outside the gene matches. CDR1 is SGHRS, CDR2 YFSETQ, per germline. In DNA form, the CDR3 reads TGCGCCAGCAGCTTTAGGACAGGGGAGCAGTTTGGGCAGTATTTT. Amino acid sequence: CASSFRTGEQFGQYF.

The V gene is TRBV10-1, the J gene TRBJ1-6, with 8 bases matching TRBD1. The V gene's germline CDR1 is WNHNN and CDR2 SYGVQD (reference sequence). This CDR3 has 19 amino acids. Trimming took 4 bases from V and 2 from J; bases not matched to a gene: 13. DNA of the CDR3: TGCGCCAGCAGTGTCACCCCCCGGACAGGGAACCCCTATAATTCACCCCTCCACTTT. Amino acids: CASSVTPRTGNPYNSPLHF.

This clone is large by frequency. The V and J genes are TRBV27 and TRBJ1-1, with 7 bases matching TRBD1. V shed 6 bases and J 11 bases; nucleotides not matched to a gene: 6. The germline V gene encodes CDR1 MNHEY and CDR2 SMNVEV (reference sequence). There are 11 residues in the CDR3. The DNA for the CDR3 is TGTGCCAGCAGGTCCCAGGGGGTTGCTTTCTTT. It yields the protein CASRSQGVAFF.

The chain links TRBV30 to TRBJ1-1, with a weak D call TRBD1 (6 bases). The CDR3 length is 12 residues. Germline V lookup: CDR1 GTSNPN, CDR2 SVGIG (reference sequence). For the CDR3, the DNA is TGTGCTCAAGGGGGTGGGGAGACTGAAGCTTTCTTT. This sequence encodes CAQGGGETEAFF.

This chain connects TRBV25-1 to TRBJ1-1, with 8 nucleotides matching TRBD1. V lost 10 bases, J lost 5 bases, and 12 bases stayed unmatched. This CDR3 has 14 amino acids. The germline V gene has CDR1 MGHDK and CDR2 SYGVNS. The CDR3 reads CATLGTGGWTEAFF. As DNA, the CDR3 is TGTGCCACCCTCGGGACAGGTGGGTGGACTGAAGCTTTCTTT.

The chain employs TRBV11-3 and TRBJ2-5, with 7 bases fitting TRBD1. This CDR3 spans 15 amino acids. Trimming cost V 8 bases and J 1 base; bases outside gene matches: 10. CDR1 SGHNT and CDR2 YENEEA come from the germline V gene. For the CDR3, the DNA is TGTGCCAGCCGATGGGGACAGCCGACCCAAGAGACCCAGTACTTC. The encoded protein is CASRWGQPTQETQYF. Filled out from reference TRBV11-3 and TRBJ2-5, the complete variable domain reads EAGVVQSPRYKIIEKKQPVAFWCNPISGHNTLYWYLQNLGQGPELLIRYENEEAVDDSQLPKDRFSAERLKGVDSTLKIQPAELGDSAVYLCASRWGQPTQETQYFGPGTRLLVL.

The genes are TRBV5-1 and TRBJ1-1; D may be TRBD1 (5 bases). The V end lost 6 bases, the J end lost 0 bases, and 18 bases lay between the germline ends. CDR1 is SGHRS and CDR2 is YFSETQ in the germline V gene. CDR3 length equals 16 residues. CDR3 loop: CASMRETELMNTEAFF. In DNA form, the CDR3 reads TGCGCCAGCATGAGAGAGACAGAGCTGATGAACACTGAAGCTTTCTTT.

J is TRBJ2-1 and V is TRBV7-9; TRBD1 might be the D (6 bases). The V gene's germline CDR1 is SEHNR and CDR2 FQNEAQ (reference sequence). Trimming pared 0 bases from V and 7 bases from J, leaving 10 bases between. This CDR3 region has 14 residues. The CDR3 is CASSLAAGENEQFF. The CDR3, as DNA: TGTGCCAGCAGCTTAGCGGCAGGGGAAAATGAGCAGTTCTTC.

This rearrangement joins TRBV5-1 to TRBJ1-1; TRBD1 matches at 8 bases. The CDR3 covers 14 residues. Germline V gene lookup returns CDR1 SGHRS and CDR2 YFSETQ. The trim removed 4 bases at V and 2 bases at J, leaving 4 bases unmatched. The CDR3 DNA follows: TGCGCCAGCAGCCCCGACAGGGGAAACACTGAAGCTTTCTTT. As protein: CASSPDRGNTEAFF. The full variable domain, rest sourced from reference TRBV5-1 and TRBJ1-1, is KAGVTQTPRYLIKTRGQQVTLSCSPISGHRSVSWYQQTPGQGLQFLFEYFSETQRNKGNFPGRFSGRQFSNSRSEMNVSTLELGDSALYLCASSPDRGNTEAFFGQGTRLTVV.

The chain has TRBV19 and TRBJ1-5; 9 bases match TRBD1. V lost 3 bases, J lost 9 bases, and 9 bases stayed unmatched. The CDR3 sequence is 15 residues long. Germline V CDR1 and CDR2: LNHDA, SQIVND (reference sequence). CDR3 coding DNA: TGTGCCAGTAGTATCGGACAGGGGCCTACAAGGCCCCAGCATTTT. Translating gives CASSIGQGPTRPQHF. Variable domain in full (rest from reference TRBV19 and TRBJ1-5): DGGITQSPKYLFRKEGQNVTLSCEQNLNHDAMYWYRQDPGQGLRLIYYSQIVNDFQKGDIAEGYSVSREKKESFPLTVTSAQKNPTAFYLCASSIGQGPTRPQHFGDGTRLSIL.

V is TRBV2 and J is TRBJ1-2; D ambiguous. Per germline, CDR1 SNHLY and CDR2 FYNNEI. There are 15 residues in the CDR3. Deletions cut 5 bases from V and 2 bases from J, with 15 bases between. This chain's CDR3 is CASSSPRLSNYGYTF. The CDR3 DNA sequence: TGTGCCAGCAGTTCTCCCCGGTTGTCCAACTATGGCTACACCTTC.

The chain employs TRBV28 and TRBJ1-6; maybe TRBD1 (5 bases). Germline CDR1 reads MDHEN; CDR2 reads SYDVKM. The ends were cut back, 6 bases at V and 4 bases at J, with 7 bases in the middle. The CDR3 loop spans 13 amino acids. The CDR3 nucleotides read TGTGCCAGCAGGCGACAGTATAATTCACCCCTCCACTTT. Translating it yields CASRRQYNSPLHF. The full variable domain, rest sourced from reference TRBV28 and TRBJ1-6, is DVKVTQSSRYLVKRTGEKVFLECVQDMDHENMFWYRQDPGLGLRLIYFSYDVKMKEKGDIPEGYSVSREKKERFSLILESASTNQTSMYLCASRRQYNSPLHFGNGTRLTVT.

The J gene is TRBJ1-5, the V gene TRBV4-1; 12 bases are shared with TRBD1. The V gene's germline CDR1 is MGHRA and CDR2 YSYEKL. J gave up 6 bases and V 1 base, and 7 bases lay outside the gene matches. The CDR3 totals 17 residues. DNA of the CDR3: TGCGCCAGCAGCCAAGTCGGGGGACAGGGGGCAAGTCAGCCCCAGCATTTT. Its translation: CASSQVGGQGASQPQHF.

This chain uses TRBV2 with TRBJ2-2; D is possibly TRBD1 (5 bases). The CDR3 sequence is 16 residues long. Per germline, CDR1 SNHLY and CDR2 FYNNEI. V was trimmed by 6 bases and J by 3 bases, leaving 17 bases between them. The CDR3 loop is CASSAPGSIDTGELFF. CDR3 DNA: TGTGCCAGCAGCGCCCCAGGGTCTATAGACACCGGGGAGCTGTTTTTT.

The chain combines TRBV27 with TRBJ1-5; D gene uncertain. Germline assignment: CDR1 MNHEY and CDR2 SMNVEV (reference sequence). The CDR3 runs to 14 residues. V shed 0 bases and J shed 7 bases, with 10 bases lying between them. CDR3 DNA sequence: TGTGCCAGCAGTTTATCCGCCAGTTGGCAGCCCCAGCATTTT. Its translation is CASSLSASWQPQHF.

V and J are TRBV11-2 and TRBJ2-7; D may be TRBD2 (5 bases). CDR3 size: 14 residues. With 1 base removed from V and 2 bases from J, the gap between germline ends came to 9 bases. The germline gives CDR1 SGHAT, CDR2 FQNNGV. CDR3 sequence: CASSLAGSAYEQYF. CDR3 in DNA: TGTGCCAGCAGCTTAGCGGGGAGCGCCTACGAGCAGTACTTC.

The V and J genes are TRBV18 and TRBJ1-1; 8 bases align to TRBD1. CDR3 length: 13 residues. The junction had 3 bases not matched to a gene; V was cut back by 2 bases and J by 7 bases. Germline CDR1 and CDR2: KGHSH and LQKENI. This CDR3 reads CASSPTGGIEAFF. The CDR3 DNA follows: TGTGCCAGCTCACCAACAGGGGGGATTGAAGCTTTCTTT.

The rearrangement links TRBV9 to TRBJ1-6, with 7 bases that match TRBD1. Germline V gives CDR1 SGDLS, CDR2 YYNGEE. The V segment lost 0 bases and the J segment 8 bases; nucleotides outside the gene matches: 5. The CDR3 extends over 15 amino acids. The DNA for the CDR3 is TGTGCCAGCAGCGTAGGTACAGGGGCATATTCACCCCTCCACTTT. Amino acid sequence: CASSVGTGAYSPLHF.

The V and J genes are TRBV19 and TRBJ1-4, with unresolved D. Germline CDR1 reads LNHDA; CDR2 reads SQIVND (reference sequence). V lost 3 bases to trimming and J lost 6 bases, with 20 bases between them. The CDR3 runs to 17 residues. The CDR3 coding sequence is TGTGCCAGTAGTATGATGGAGGCAAACAGTCGGGATGAAAAACTGTTTTTT. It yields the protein CASSMMEANSRDEKLFF. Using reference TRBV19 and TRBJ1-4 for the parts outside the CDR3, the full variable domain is DGGITQSPKYLFRKEGQNVTLSCEQNLNHDAMYWYRQDPGQGLRLIYYSQIVNDFQKGDIAEGYSVSREKKESFPLTVTSAQKNPTAFYLCASSMMEANSRDEKLFFGSGTQLSVL.